The 26 T cell receptor beta chains below come from one sample, sequenced in a study of blood T cell repertoires in COVID-19. Repertoires were generated with immunoSEQ multiplex PCR, while TCRdb's copy carries only in-frame clones and drops some. The sample holds fewer than 350,000 clones; approximately 83% are singletons and the top ten take approximately 2%. The sample was peripheral blood. Source of these receptors: a woman aged 25-40 years who had recovered from COVID-19.

The chain recombines TRBV25-1 with TRBJ1-2; D is ambiguous. Between the trimmed V and J ends, which lost 3 bases and 0 bases, there was a span of 8 bases. The CDR3 is made up of 14 amino acids. CDR1 and CDR2 (germline): MGHDK, SYGVNS. CDR3 DNA sequence: TGTGCCAGCAGTGAGTATCGTGCTAACTATGGCTACACCTTC. This encodes CASSEYRANYGYTF.

The V gene is TRBV7-2, the J gene TRBJ1-3; D is unresolved. With 1 base removed from V and 0 bases from J, the gap between germline ends came to 13 bases. Germline V gives CDR1 SGHTA, CDR2 FQGNSA. There are 17 residues in the CDR3. The CDR3 region is CASSLGLGSTSGNTIYF. The CDR3 bases are TGTGCCAGCAGCTTAGGTCTCGGGTCGACCTCTGGAAACACCATATATTTT.

This chain connects TRBV28 to TRBJ1-5, with D tentatively TRBD1 (5 bases). The CDR3 runs to 13 residues. Germline assignment: CDR1 MDHEN and CDR2 SYDVKM. CDR3 in amino acids: CVSGGGINQPQHF. The CDR3 DNA reads TGTGTCTCCGGGGGGGGAATCAATCAGCCCCAGCATTTT. Combining the CDR3 with reference TRBV28 and TRBJ1-5 gives the whole variable domain DVKVTQSSRYLVKRTGEKVFLECVQDMDHENMFWYRQDPGLGLRLIYFSYDVKMKEKGDIPEGYSVSREKKERFSLILESASTNQTSMYLCVSGGGINQPQHFGDGTRLSIL.

The CDR3 here is CASRAPGSSYEQYF. The CDR3 DNA follows: TGTGCCAGCAGGGCCCCTGGGAGCTCCTACGAGCAGTACTTC. The chain carries TRBV28 and TRBJ2-7; D may be TRBD2 (5 bases). Germline-derived CDR1 and CDR2 are MDHEN and SYDVKM. This CDR3 is 14 amino acids long. Trimming pared 6 bases from V and 0 bases from J, leaving 12 bases between.

The chain is built from TRBV24-1 and TRBJ2-1, with 13 bases fitting TRBD2. Germline assignment: CDR1 KGHDR and CDR2 SFDVKD. After removal of 2 bases from V and 0 bases from J, the junction contained 3 bases not matched to a gene. This CDR3 comprises 18 residues. Written as DNA, the CDR3 is TGTGCCACCAGTGATTGGGGACTAGCGGGGAGCTCCTACAATGAGCAGTTCTTC. Encoded protein: CATSDWGLAGSSYNEQFF.

This clone was counted a single time. This chain joins TRBV19 and TRBJ2-7; TRBD2 matches at 8 bases. Germline CDR1 reads LNHDA; CDR2 reads SQIVND (reference sequence). The CDR3 extends over 14 amino acids. V was pared by 4 bases and J by 0 bases, with 2 bases of the junction left unmatched. The CDR3 bases are TGTGCCAGTAGTACAGGGACTAGCTCCTACGAGCAGTACTTC. This gives the protein CASSTGTSSYEQYF.

This clone was seen only once. The chain joins TRBV5-1 to TRBJ2-7; possible D gene TRBD2, 6 bases. The ends were cut back, 1 base at V and 6 bases at J, with 17 bases in the middle. Germline CDR1 reads SGHRS; CDR2 reads YFSETQ. The CDR3 is 15 amino acids. The CDR3 coding sequence is TGCGCCAGCAGCTTGTTCGGGACTGGAGGAGGCGAGCAGTACTTC. This sequence encodes CASSLFGTGGGEQYF.

The chain recombines TRBV7-8 with TRBJ2-1, with D possibly matching TRBD2 (6 bases). The CDR3 is 12 amino acids. Germline V gene sequence: CDR1 SGHVS, CDR2 FQNEAQ. V lost 5 bases to trimming and J lost 9 bases, with 11 bases between them. The CDR3 protein is CASSLGEAEQFF. In DNA form, the CDR3 reads TGTGCCAGCAGCCTCGGGGAGGCTGAGCAGTTCTTC. The variable domain in full, completed from reference TRBV7-8 and TRBJ2-1, reads GAGVSQSPRYKVAKRGQDVALRCDPISGHVSLFWYQQALGQGPEFLTYFQNEAQLDKSGLPSDRFFAERPEGSVSTLKIQRTQQEDSAVYLCASSLGEAEQFFGPGTRLTVL.

This clone was seen a few times. This chain uses TRBV25-1 with TRBJ1-2; no clear D gene. Germline CDR1 reads MGHDK; CDR2 reads SYGVNS. CDR3 size: 14 residues. Deletions cut 3 bases from V and 1 base from J, with 9 bases between. CDR3 region: CASSDGQDNYGYTF. The CDR3 DNA follows: TGTGCCAGCAGTGACGGTCAGGATAACTATGGCTACACCTTC.

The chain recombines TRBV2 with TRBJ2-2; the match to TRBD2 covers 8 bases. The germline V gene encodes CDR1 SNHLY and CDR2 FYNNEI. V shed 3 bases and J 4 bases; nucleotides not matched to a gene: 4. The CDR3 consists of 15 residues. DNA of the CDR3: TGTGCCAGCAGTGACGATGCGGGGGGCACCGGGGAGCTGTTTTTT. This gives the protein CASSDDAGGTGELFF.

This clone has only one observation. The chain joins TRBV11-2 to TRBJ2-7; 9 nucleotides align to TRBD2. Germline loops: CDR1 SGHAT, CDR2 FQNNGV. V lost 5 bases to trimming and J lost 4 bases; unmatched junction nucleotides: 12. The CDR3 runs to 16 residues. This CDR3 is CASSITLGSGGYEQYF. The CDR3 region has the DNA TGTGCCAGCAGCATCACCCTAGGGAGCGGGGGGTACGAGCAGTACTTC.

The chain combines TRBV29-1 with TRBJ1-2; 10 positions agree with TRBD1. With 4 bases clipped from V and 8 bases from J, the junction kept 10 bases outside the gene matches. The CDR3 covers 14 residues. Germline values: CDR1 SQVTM, CDR2 ANQGSEA. The CDR3, as DNA: TGCAGCGTTGGTCCGGGACAGGGGACGTACGGCTACACCTTC. It specifies CSVGPGQGTYGYTF.

As DNA, the CDR3 is TGTGCCAGCAGCCAAGTCGGGTCTCTGGGGGAGGACTATGGCTACACCTTC. Its protein is CASSQVGSLGEDYGYTF. V gene TRBV4-2 combines with J gene TRBJ1-2, with a tentative D call TRBD1 (5 bases). The germline V and J ends were trimmed by 1 base and 3 bases, with 18 bases remaining between them. The CDR3 has 17 residues. Germline-derived CDR1 and CDR2 are LGHNA and YNFKEQ.

The chain uses TRBV4-2 and TRBJ2-2, with 9 bases fitting TRBD1. This CDR3 is 16 amino acids long. Germline CDR1 and CDR2: LGHNA and YNFKEQ. V shed 0 bases, J shed 4 bases, and the junction held 3 bases outside the gene matches. In DNA form, the CDR3 reads TGTGCCAGCAGCCAAGACTTGACAGGGGGCACCGGGGAGCTGTTTTTT. Amino acid sequence: CASSQDLTGGTGELFF.

The rearrangement uses TRBV9 and TRBJ1-5; D call uncertain. The CDR3 is 17 amino acids. The V end lost 3 bases, the J end lost 3 bases, and 19 bases lay between the germline ends. Germline CDR1 is SGDLS and CDR2 is YYNGEE. The CDR3 region is CASSADGGGPHNQPQHF. CDR3 nucleotide sequence: TGTGCCAGCAGCGCGGACGGCGGAGGCCCACACAATCAGCCCCAGCATTTT.

The chain couples TRBV27 to TRBJ2-1, with a possible D match to TRBD1 (5 bases). The ends were cut back, 10 bases at V and 7 bases at J, with 17 bases in the middle. This CDR3 is built from 13 residues. The V gene's germline CDR1 is MNHEY and CDR2 SMNVEV (reference sequence). CDR3 nucleotides: TGTGCCACCGGAGCAGGGCGTGAGAATGAGCAGTTCTTC. The encoded protein is CATGAGRENEQFF.

The chain employs TRBV5-6 and TRBJ2-3, with TRBD2 identical over 10 bases. The V segment lost 1 base and the J segment 8 bases; nucleotides outside the gene matches: 13. Germline V gene data show CDR1 as SGHDT and CDR2 as YYEEEE. The CDR3 spans 17 residues. The DNA of the CDR3 is TGTGCCAGCAGCTTGTCAGCAAGCGGGAGGGCCGTCGGTACGCAGTATTTT. This translates into CASSLSASGRAVGTQYF.

The chain is built from TRBV5-3 and TRBJ2-4; D may be TRBD1 (6 bases). TRBV5-3 is an ORF for which the function is uncertain. The V end was cut by 3 bases, the J end by 0 bases, with 13 bases between. The CDR3 runs to 16 residues. DNA of the CDR3: TGTGCCAGAAGCTACGGACAGATTCTAGCCAAAAACATTCAGTACTTC. Translated, it gives CARSYGQILAKNIQYF.

In DNA, the CDR3 is TGTGCCAGCGCTTCGCCGGGGTCGAATGGCTACACCTTC. This codes for CASASPGSNGYTF. The chain is built from TRBV7-9 and TRBJ1-2; D is ambiguous. Trimming shortened V by 8 bases and J by 6 bases, and 16 bases separated the two germline ends. Germline CDR1 and CDR2: SEHNR and FQNEAQ (reference sequence). The CDR3 totals 13 residues.

The chain employs TRBV21-1 and TRBJ1-6; the table's D call of TRBD1 was not tested on the DNA. TRBV21-1 is a documented pseudogene. The CDR3 runs to 15 residues. DNA for the CDR3: TGTGCCAGCAGCCCCCCTGGGGCAGCTAATTCACCCCTCCACTTT. It translates to CASSPPGAANSPLHF.

In regard to this clone: The sample contains more than one DNA sequence encoding this CDR3. CDR3 DNA sequence: TGCGCCAGCAGCTTGGCCGCGGGATCCTACAATGAGCAGTTCTTC. It is translated as CASSLAAGSYNEQFF. V gene TRBV5-1 combines with J gene TRBJ2-1, with D possibly being TRBD2 (6 bases). Germline V gene data show CDR1 as SGHRS and CDR2 as YFSETQ. The CDR3 consists of 15 residues. Trimming pared 0 bases from V and 1 base from J, leaving 8 bases between.

This clone has only one observation. CDR3 protein: CASTDFGIAGGNNEQFF. CDR3 in DNA: TGTGCCAGCACCGATTTTGGGATAGCGGGAGGGAACAATGAGCAGTTCTTC. The chain has TRBV28 and TRBJ2-1, with TRBD2 matching 11 bases. Germline V gene lookup returns CDR1 MDHEN and CDR2 SYDVKM. CDR3 size: 17 residues. The J segment lost 5 bases and the V segment lost 7 bases, leaving 13 bases of the junction unmatched.

The V gene is TRBV29-1, the J gene TRBJ2-7; D gene unclear. The ends were cut back, 4 bases at V and 2 bases at J, with 12 bases in the middle. This CDR3 spans 13 amino acids. Looked up from germline, CDR1 is SQVTM and CDR2 is ANQGSEA. Written as DNA, the CDR3 is TGCAGCGTTGTGAAATCCAGTGCCTACGAGCAGTACTTC. Its protein is CSVVKSSAYEQYF.

This clone was seen more than once but under ten times. This chain's CDR3 is CASSTGQGAGAFF. The CDR3 DNA reads as TGCGCCAGCAGTACCGGACAGGGGGCAGGTGCTTTCTTT. The rearrangement links TRBV10-1 to TRBJ1-1; 11 bases agree with TRBD1. J was trimmed by 11 bases and V by 5 bases; bases with no gene match: 7. The CDR3 loop spans 13 amino acids. Germline V gene data show CDR1 as WNHNN and CDR2 as SYGVQD (reference sequence).

The rearrangement uses TRBV7-9 and TRBJ1-1; 9 bases are shared with TRBD1. The CDR3 has 15 residues. Germline values: CDR1 SEHNR, CDR2 FQNEAQ (reference sequence). V lost 1 base to trimming and J lost 1 base; unmatched junction nucleotides: 1. The CDR3 is CASSLEGQGNTEAFF. The CDR3 DNA sequence: TGTGCCAGCAGCTTAGAGGGACAGGGGAACACTGAAGCTTTCTTT.

The chain couples TRBV7-9 to TRBJ2-3; 7 bases are a match to TRBD1. J gave up 0 bases and V 7 bases, and 7 bases lay outside the gene matches. Germline V gives CDR1 SEHNR, CDR2 FQNEAQ (reference sequence). The CDR3 spans 15 residues. The CDR3 loop reads CASIVGTASTDTQYF. The CDR3, as DNA: TGTGCCAGCATCGTAGGGACAGCCAGCACAGATACGCAGTATTTT.